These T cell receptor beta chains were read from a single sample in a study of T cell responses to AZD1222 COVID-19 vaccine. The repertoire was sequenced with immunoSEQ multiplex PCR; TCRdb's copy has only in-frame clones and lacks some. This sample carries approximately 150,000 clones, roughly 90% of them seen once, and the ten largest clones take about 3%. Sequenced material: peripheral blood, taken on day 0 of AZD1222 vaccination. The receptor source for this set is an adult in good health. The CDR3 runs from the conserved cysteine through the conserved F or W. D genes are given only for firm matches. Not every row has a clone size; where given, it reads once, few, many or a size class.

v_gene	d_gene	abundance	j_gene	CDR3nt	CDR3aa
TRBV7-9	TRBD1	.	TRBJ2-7	TGTGCCAGCAGCTTACCGTGGACAGGTGGTAACGAGCAGTACTTC	CASSLPWTGGNEQYF
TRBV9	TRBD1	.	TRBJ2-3	TGTGCCAGCAGCGTCTACAGGGGGCGCACAGATACGCAGTATTTT	CASSVYRGRTDTQYF
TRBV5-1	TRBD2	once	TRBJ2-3	TGCGCCAGCAGCTTGAGCGGGGGGGCTATCCGGACAGATACGCAGTATTTT	CASSLSGGAIRTDTQYF
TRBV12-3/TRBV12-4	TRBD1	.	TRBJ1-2	TGTGCCAGCAGTCTCGGGACAGTCTATGGCTACACCTTC	CASSLGTVYGYTF
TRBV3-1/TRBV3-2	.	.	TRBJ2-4	TGTGCCAGCATCCCCTCTTCGGACATTCAGTACTTC	CASIPSSDIQYF
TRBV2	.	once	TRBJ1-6	TGTGCCAGCTCCTTGGCCTATAATTCACCCCTCCACTTT	CASSLAYNSPLHF
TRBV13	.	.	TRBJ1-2	TGTGCCAGCAGGTCTACGGGACCCAGCTATGGCTACACCTTC	CASRSTGPSYGYTF
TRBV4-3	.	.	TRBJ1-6	TGCGCCAGCAAACAGAGGACGGAGCATAATTCACCCCTCCACTTT	CASKQRTEHNSPLHF
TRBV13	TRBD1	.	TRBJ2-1	TGTGCCAGCAGCCCGGGGTACGGACAGGGACTCCGCAATGAGCAGTTCTTC	CASSPGYGQGLRNEQFF
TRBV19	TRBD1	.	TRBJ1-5	TGTGCCAGTAGTATCAGAGACAGGGGGGATCAGCCCCAGCATTTT	CASSIRDRGDQPQHF
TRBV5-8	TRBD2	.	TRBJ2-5	TGTGCCAGCAGCCTCACAAGACTAGCGGGAGGGGACATGGAGACCCAGTACTTC	CASSLTRLAGGDMETQYF
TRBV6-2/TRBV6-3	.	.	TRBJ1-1	TGTGCCAGCAGTGGGGGCGAGACTGAAGCTTTCTTT	CASSGGETEAFF
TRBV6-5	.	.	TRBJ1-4	TGTGCCAGCAGTCTCGGTCCTAATGAAAAACTGTTTTTT	CASSLGPNEKLFF
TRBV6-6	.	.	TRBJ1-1	TGTGCCAGCAGCTCCGGACAACAACGGAGCATATCAGCTTTCTTT	CASSSGQQRSISAFF
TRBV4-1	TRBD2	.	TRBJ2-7	TGCGCCAGCAGCCAAGTATGGCCTAGCGGCGAGCAGTACTTC	CASSQVWPSGEQYF
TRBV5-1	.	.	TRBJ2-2	TGCGCCAGCAGCTTGGGGCTCGACGGGGAGCTGTTTTTT	CASSLGLDGELFF
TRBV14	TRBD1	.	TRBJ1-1	TGTGCCAGCAGCCTAAGACAGGGCTTCAACACTGAAGCTTTCTTT	CASSLRQGFNTEAFF
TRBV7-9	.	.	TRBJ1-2	TGTGCCAGCAGCTTAGTGAATCCTACGCCGAACTATGGCTACACCTTC	CASSLVNPTPNYGYTF
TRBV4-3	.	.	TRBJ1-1	TGCGCCAGCAGCCGCCTTGGTCGGAACACTGAAGCTTTCTTT	CASSRLGRNTEAFF
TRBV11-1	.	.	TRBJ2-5	TGTGCCAGCAGCTTGGAGACAGTGCAAGAGACCCAGTACTTC	CASSLETVQETQYF
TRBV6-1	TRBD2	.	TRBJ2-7	TGTGCCAGCAGTGAAGCGCGGGGGTTTCAGTACTTC	CASSEARGFQYF
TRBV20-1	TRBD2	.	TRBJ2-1	TGCAGTGCTAGTCGTGCTAGCGGGGTCTACAATGAGCAGTTCTTC	CSASRASGVYNEQFF
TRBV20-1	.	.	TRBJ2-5	TGCAGTGCGGCTAGGGGGGAGACCCAGTACTTC	CSAARGETQYF
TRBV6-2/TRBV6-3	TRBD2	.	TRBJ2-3	TGTGCCAGCAGCCCTAGCGGGGGGGCCACAGATACGCAGTATTTT	CASSPSGGATDTQYF
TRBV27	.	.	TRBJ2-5	TGTGCCAGCAGGCAACAGGGTTTCCAAGAGACCCAGTACTTC	CASRQQGFQETQYF
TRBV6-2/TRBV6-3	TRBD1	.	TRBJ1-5	TGTGCCAGCAGCCATCAGAGGGGGCCTCAGCCCCAGCATTTT	CASSHQRGPQPQHF
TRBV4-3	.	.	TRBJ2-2	TGCGCCAGCAGCCAAATGGCCGGGTCAGACACCGGGGAGCTGTTTTTT	CASSQMAGSDTGELFF
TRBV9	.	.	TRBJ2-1	TGTGCCAGCTCCGGGGGCGGCGGACACAATGAGCAGTTCTTC	CASSGGGGHNEQFF
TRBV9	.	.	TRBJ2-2	TGTGCCAGCAGCGTAGCTCTAACGGCCGGGGAGCTGTTTTTT	CASSVALTAGELFF
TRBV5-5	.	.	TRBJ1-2	TGTGCCAGCAGCTTGGCCCTGCAACTTATGAACTATGGCTACACCTTC	CASSLALQLMNYGYTF
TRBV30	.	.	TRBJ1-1	TGTGCCTGGAGTGCCCTGAAAATGAACACTGAAGCTTTCTTT	CAWSALKMNTEAFF